Within the sample, the clone carrying this T cell receptor beta chain is medium-sized. What it binds is not known. Trimming stripped 5 bases from V and 2 bases from J, with 10 bases between. CDR1 and CDR2 (germline): MDHEN, SYDVKM. The length of the CDR3 is 13 residues. The data belong to a study of OX40 agonist ivuxolimab in advanced cancers. Study conclusions and caveats: Nonresponders included some who also had low normalized T-cell clonal expansion.

Assay: immunoSEQ multiplex PCR; the TCRdb copy retains only in-frame clones and omits some. Of tens of thousands of clones detected, about four fifths appear once; the ten largest clones hold about 1.7%. The sequence was obtained from an adult with an advanced solid tumor such as melanoma, head and neck, liver or kidney cancer. The source was CD4+ or CD8+ T cells sorted from blood, collected in a trial of the OX40 agonist ivuxolimab. The genes are TRBV28 and TRBJ2-7; D is unclear. The CDR3 loop reads CASSDLGTYEQYF. DNA for the CDR3: TGTGCCAGCAGTGACCTAGGGACCTACGAGCAGTACTTC.